The 11 T cell receptor beta chains below all came from one sample that was sequenced in a study of CD8+ T cells in alopecia areata. Once RNA had been extracted, it was reverse transcribed into cDNA to act as the sequencing template. Sequenced by immunoSEQ multiplex PCR; TCRdb stores in-frame clones only, minus some. The data show under 200,000 clones, with 55% to 75% seen just once and about 14% held by the top ten. Sample treatment: oral pan-JAK inhibitor, 5-10 mg twice daily. The sample in question was CD4+ T cells sorted from blood, obtained at week 24, from a patient treated with tofacitinib. These receptors all come from a human donor with alopecia areata.

V is TRBV6-5 and J is TRBJ1-1; D call uncertain. V was clipped by 2 bases and J by 0 bases, with 10 bases between them. CDR3 size: 15 residues. The V gene's germline CDR1 is MNHEY and CDR2 SVGAGI. The CDR3 region is CASSYDGVMNTEAFF. As DNA, the CDR3 is TGTGCCAGCAGTTACGACGGGGTAATGAACACTGAAGCTTTCTTT.

The chain combines TRBV5-1 with TRBJ2-6; no firm D call. The CDR3 has 16 amino acids. Germline V lookup: CDR1 SGHRS, CDR2 YFSETQ. Trimming removed 0 bases from V and 1 base from J, with 8 bases in between. The chain's CDR3 is CASSLGALSGANVLTF. CDR3 sequence (DNA): TGCGCCAGCAGCTTGGGGGCCTTATCTGGGGCCAACGTCCTGACTTTC.

This clone appeared a few times. The chain links TRBV29-1 to TRBJ2-6, with D uncertain. There are 14 residues in the CDR3. Germline V gene sequence: CDR1 SQVTM, CDR2 ANQGSEA. V was shortened by 4 bases and J by 4 bases, with 11 bases between the two germline ends. The CDR3 sequence is CSVVVLGGANVLTF. CDR3 nucleotide sequence: TGCAGCGTTGTCGTTCTGGGAGGGGCCAACGTCCTGACTTTC.

The CDR3 DNA reads TGCAGCGTTGATCTTTTGGACAGGGGTGAGACCCAGTACTTC. As protein: CSVDLLDRGETQYF. This chain uses TRBV29-1 with TRBJ2-5, with TRBD1 matching 9 bases. The CDR3 is 14 residues long. With 3 bases clipped from V and 5 bases from J, the junction kept 7 bases outside the gene matches. Per the germline V gene, CDR1 is SQVTM and CDR2 is ANQGSEA.

This clone was seen more than once but under ten times. V gene TRBV6-5 combines with J gene TRBJ2-7, with 12 bases matching TRBD1. Trimming cost V 8 bases and J 6 bases; bases outside gene matches: 5. The CDR3 loop spans 13 amino acids. CDR1 and CDR2 from the germline V gene are MNHEY and SVGAGI. CDR3 sequence reads: CASGGTGGPEQYF. CDR3 in DNA: TGTGCCAGCGGGGGGACAGGGGGCCCCGAGCAGTACTTC.

The rearrangement links TRBV4-2 to TRBJ1-5; D perhaps matches TRBD1 (5 bases). The CDR3 has 13 amino acids. With 1 base removed from V and 7 bases from J, the gap between germline ends came to 8 bases. Germline-derived CDR1 and CDR2 are LGHNA and YNFKEQ. CDR3 residues: CASSQGGHQPQHF. In nucleotides, the CDR3 is TGTGCCAGCAGCCAAGGGGGCCACCAGCCCCAGCATTTT.

The J gene is TRBJ2-5, the V gene TRBV9; the match to TRBD1 covers 8 bases. Trimming cost V 4 bases and J 2 bases; bases outside gene matches: 4. The germline V gene has CDR1 SGDLS and CDR2 YYNGEE. The CDR3 extends over 14 amino acids. CDR3: CASSTGGRQETQYF. As DNA, the CDR3 is TGTGCCAGCAGCACAGGGGGACGGCAAGAGACCCAGTACTTC. The variable domain in full, completed from reference TRBV9 and TRBJ2-5, reads DSGVTQTPKHLITATGQRVTLRCSPRSGDLSVYWYQQSLDQGLQFLIQYYNGEERAKGNILERFSAQQFPDLHSELNLSSLELGDSALYFCASSTGGRQETQYFGPGTRLLVL.

This clone was seen a few times. The chain combines TRBV10-3 with TRBJ2-7, with TRBD2 matching 13 bases. With 11 bases clipped from V and 9 bases from J, the junction kept 10 bases outside the gene matches. Germline assignment: CDR1 ENHRY and CDR2 SYGVKD. The CDR3 covers 13 residues. The CDR3 DNA reads TGTGCCGCAACACTAGCGGGGGGGCCATCGCAGTACTTC. Translation gives CAATLAGGPSQYF.

This chain uses TRBV6-1 with TRBJ1-2; 7 positions agree with TRBD1. This CDR3 has 14 residues. V lost 9 bases, J lost 7 bases, and 14 bases stayed unmatched. The V gene's germline CDR1 is MNHNS and CDR2 SASEGT. In DNA, the CDR3 is TGTGCCAGTATTAACAGGGGTCGTCTTCGTGGCTACACCTTC. As protein: CASINRGRLRGYTF.

The chain has TRBV7-2 and TRBJ2-1; 7 bases map to TRBD1. The CDR3 loop spans 19 amino acids. Germline V gene lookup returns CDR1 SGHTA and CDR2 FQGNSA. After removal of 2 bases from V and 3 bases from J, the junction contained 16 bases not matched to a gene. The CDR3 DNA sequence: TGTGCCAGCAGCTTACAACAAGTCACAGGGGTTGGTGTCTACAATGAGCAGTTCTTC. As protein: CASSLQQVTGVGVYNEQFF.

This sequence joins TRBV30 and TRBJ2-1; unclear D gene. V was trimmed by 3 bases and J by 0 bases, leaving 12 bases between them. The CDR3 loop spans 15 amino acids. The germline CDR1 and CDR2 sequences are GTSNPN and SVGIG (reference sequence). The CDR3 sequence is CAWSPPARSYNEQFF. DNA of the CDR3: TGTGCCTGGAGCCCGCCTGCTCGCTCCTACAATGAGCAGTTCTTC.